Following are 13 T cell receptor beta chains from one sample sequenced in a study of blood T cell repertoires in COVID-19. Clones were read by immunoSEQ multiplex PCR, and TCRdb kept only the in-frame ones, dropping some. The sample has 150,000 or so clones, roughly nine tenths seen once. Sequenced material: peripheral blood. These receptors came from a woman aged 70-85 years with acute or convalescent COVID-19.

The chain combines TRBV28 with TRBJ2-4; D is perhaps TRBD2 (6 bases). V was clipped by 6 bases and J by 3 bases, with 24 bases between them. The germline V gene has CDR1 MDHEN and CDR2 SYDVKM. The CDR3 spans 18 residues. The CDR3 sequence is CASRGDGGASWGKNIQYF. The DNA for the CDR3 is TGTGCCAGCAGGGGAGACGGAGGGGCCTCCTGGGGCAAAAACATTCAGTACTTC. The full variable domain, rest sourced from reference TRBV28 and TRBJ2-4, is DVKVTQSSRYLVKRTGEKVFLECVQDMDHENMFWYRQDPGLGLRLIYFSYDVKMKEKGDIPEGYSVSREKKERFSLILESASTNQTSMYLCASRGDGGASWGKNIQYFGAGTRLSVL.

The rearrangement joins TRBV7-8 to TRBJ1-3, with 9 bases aligning to TRBD1. The CDR3 is 17 amino acids. In germline, CDR1 is SGHVS, CDR2 FQNEAQ. V was clipped by 5 bases and J by 0 bases; unmatched bases: 8. The CDR3 loop is CASSNRTGGYSGNTIYF. CDR3 DNA sequence: TGTGCCAGCAGCAATAGAACAGGGGGCTACTCTGGAAACACCATATATTTT.

V gene TRBV24-1 combines with J gene TRBJ2-1; 9 nucleotides match TRBD2. The CDR3 is 13 amino acids. Per germline, CDR1 KGHDR and CDR2 SFDVKD. V gave up 6 bases and J gave up 8 bases; unmatched junction bases: 4. This chain's CDR3 is CATSRAGGYEQFF. The CDR3 bases are TGTGCCACCAGTAGGGCGGGGGGGTATGAGCAGTTCTTC.

The chain recombines TRBV4-1 with TRBJ2-1, with D possibly being TRBD2 (6 bases). Germline CDR1 and CDR2: MGHRA and YSYEKL. Trimming pared 5 bases from V and 2 bases from J, leaving 13 bases between. CDR3 length equals 15 residues. The CDR3 sequence is CASSSRLGTYNEQFF. The CDR3 coding sequence is TGCGCCAGCAGCTCACGACTAGGGACCTACAATGAGCAGTTCTTC.

The chain has TRBV5-1 and TRBJ2-1; 10 bases fit TRBD1. CDR3 length: 16 amino acids. In germline, CDR1 is SGHRS, CDR2 YFSETQ. With 3 bases clipped from V and 8 bases from J, the junction kept 11 bases outside the gene matches. The CDR3 DNA reads as TGCGCCAGCAGCTGGACGGCGGGACAGGGGACAGATGAGCAGTTCTTC. Translation gives CASSWTAGQGTDEQFF.

The rearrangement uses TRBV3-1 (or the pseudogene TRBV3-2) and TRBJ2-1; TRBD2 aligns across 8 bases. With 1 base clipped from V and 10 bases from J, the junction kept 9 bases outside the gene matches. The CDR3 covers 15 residues. Looked up from germline, CDR1 is LGHDT and CDR2 is YNNKEL (reference sequence). CDR3 DNA sequence: TGTGCCAGCAGCCAAGCCCCACTTAGCGGGGAGGAGCAGTTCTTC. As protein: CASSQAPLSGEEQFF.

This clone occurred once. The chain combines TRBV7-8 with TRBJ2-7; D is uncertain. The V gene lost 5 bases and the J gene lost 5 bases, with 16 bases spanning the gap. The germline V gene encodes CDR1 SGHVS and CDR2 FQNEAQ. This CDR3 region has 14 residues. The CDR3 DNA reads as TGTGCCAGCAGCGGAGTCCCCGGGTCTCACGAGCAGTACTTC. Amino acid sequence: CASSGVPGSHEQYF.

This clone was found once. V gene TRBV5-4 combines with J gene TRBJ2-3, with 14 bases aligning to TRBD2. Germline CDR1 is SGHNT and CDR2 is YYREEE (reference sequence). V was pared by 4 bases and J by 5 bases, with 6 bases of the junction left unmatched. This CDR3 region has 16 residues. DNA for the CDR3: TGTGCCAGCAGCGACCCCGGGACTAGCGGGAGAGATACGCAGTATTTT. Translated: CASSDPGTSGRDTQYF.

CDR3 in amino acids: CASSNSGTNPQETQYF. The DNA for the CDR3 is TGTGCCAGTAGTAATTCGGGGACTAACCCGCAAGAGACCCAGTACTTC. The chain joins TRBV19 to TRBJ2-5; 7 bases agree with TRBD2. V was pared by 4 bases and J by 2 bases, with 10 bases of the junction left unmatched. The CDR3 has 16 amino acids. The germline gives CDR1 LNHDA, CDR2 SQIVND (reference sequence). The full variable domain, with the rest looked up from reference TRBV19 and TRBJ2-5, is DGGITQSPKYLFRKEGQNVTLSCEQNLNHDAMYWYRQDPGQGLRLIYYSQIVNDFQKGDIAEGYSVSREKKESFPLTVTSAQKNPTAFYLCASSNSGTNPQETQYFGPGTRLLVL.

This chain uses TRBV30 with TRBJ1-3; no reliable D call. This CDR3 region has 15 residues. Trimming took off 2 bases at V and 2 bases at J, with 13 bases between the two ends. Germline V gives CDR1 GTSNPN, CDR2 SVGIG (reference sequence). The CDR3 is CAWSPGLSPGNTIYF. CDR3 in DNA: TGTGCCTGGAGTCCCGGACTTTCCCCTGGAAACACCATATATTTT.

The chain has TRBV9 and TRBJ2-1; the match to TRBD2 covers 8 bases. The V gene's germline CDR1 is SGDLS and CDR2 YYNGEE. The V and J ends lost 3 bases and 7 bases, in that order; junction bases with no gene match: 15. This CDR3 contains 17 residues. The DNA of the CDR3 is TGTGCCAGCAGCGCAACCAGTGGGGCGGGGGGCTGGAATGAGCAGTTCTTC. Translated, it gives CASSATSGAGGWNEQFF.

V gene TRBV19 combines with J gene TRBJ1-5; D is perhaps TRBD1 (6 bases). The V gene lost 3 bases and the J gene lost 4 bases, with 13 bases spanning the gap. Germline CDR1 and CDR2: LNHDA and SQIVND (reference sequence). This CDR3 is built from 15 residues. The CDR3: CASSMRTDLNQPQHF. The CDR3 region has the DNA TGTGCCAGTAGTATGAGGACAGACCTTAATCAGCCCCAGCATTTT.

The CDR3 DNA follows: TGCGCCAGCAGCTCGTCAGACTCAAGGCTTGAAGCTTTCTTT. Its translation: CASSSSDSRLEAFF. The chain joins TRBV5-1 to TRBJ1-1; unclear D gene. Germline V gene sequence: CDR1 SGHRS, CDR2 YFSETQ. Trimming removed 3 bases at V and 7 bases at J, with 16 bases between. The CDR3 spans 14 residues.